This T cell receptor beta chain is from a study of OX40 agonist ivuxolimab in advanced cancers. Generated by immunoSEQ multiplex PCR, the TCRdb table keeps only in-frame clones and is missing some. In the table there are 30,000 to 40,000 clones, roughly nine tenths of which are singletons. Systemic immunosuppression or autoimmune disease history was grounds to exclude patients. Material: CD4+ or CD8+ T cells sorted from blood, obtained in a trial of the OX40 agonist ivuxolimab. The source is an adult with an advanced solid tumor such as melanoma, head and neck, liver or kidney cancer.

The DNA of the CDR3 is TGTGCCAGAGATGGGACTGTCGCCGGGGAGCTGTTTTTT. It is translated as CARDGTVAGELFF. V usage is TRBV7-6 and J usage is TRBJ2-2, with D possibly matching TRBD2 (6 bases). This CDR3 contains 13 residues. The germline V gene encodes CDR1 SGHVS and CDR2 FNYEAQ. V was pared by 9 bases and J by 6 bases, with 14 bases between.